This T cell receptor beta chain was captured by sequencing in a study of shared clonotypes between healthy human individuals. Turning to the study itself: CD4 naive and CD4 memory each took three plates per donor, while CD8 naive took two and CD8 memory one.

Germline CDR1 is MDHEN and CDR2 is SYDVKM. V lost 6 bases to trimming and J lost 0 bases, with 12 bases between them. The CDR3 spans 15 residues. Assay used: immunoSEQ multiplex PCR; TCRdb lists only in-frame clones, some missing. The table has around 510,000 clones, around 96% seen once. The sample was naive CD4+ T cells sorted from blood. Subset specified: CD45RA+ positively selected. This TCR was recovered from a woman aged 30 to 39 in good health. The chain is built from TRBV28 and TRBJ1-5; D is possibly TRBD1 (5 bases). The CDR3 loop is CASSPGTLSNQPQHF. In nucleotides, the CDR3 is TGTGCCAGCAGCCCAGGGACTCTTAGCAATCAGCCCCAGCATTTT.